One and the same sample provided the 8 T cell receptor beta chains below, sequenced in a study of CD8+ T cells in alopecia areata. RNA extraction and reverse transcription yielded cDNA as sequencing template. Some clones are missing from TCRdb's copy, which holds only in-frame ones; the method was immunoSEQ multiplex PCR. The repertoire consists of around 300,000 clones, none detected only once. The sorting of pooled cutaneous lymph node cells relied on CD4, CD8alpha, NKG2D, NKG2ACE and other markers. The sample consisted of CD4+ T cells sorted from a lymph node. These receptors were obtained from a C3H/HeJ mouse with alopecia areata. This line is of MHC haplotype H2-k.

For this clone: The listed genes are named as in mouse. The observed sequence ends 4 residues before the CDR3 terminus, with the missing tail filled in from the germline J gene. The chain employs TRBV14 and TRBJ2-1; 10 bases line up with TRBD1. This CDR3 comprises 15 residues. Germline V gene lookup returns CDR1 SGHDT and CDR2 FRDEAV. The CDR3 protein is CASRPRDRGRAEQFF. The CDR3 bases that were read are TGTGCCAGCAGACCCCGGGACAGGGGAAGAGCT. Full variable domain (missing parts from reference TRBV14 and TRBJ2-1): EAGVTQSPRYAVLQEGQAVSFWCDPISGHDTLYWYQQPRDQGPQLLVYFRDEAVIDNSQLPSDRFSAVRPKGTNSTLKIQSAKQGDTATYLCASRPRDRGRAEQFFGPGTRLTVL.

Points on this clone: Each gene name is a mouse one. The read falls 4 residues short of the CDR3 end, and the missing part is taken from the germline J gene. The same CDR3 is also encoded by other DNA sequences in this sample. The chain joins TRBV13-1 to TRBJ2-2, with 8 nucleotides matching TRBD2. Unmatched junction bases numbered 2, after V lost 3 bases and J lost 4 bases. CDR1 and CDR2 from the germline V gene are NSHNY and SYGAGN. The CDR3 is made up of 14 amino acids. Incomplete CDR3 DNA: TGTGCCAGCAGTGGCACTGGGGGCACCGGG. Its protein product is CASSGTGGTG. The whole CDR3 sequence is CASSGTGGTGQLYF.

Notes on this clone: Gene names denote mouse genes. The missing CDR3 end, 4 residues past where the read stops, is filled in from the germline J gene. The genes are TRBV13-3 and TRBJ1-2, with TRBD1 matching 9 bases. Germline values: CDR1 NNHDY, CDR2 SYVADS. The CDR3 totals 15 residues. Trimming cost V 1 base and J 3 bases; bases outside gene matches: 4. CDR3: CASSDPGQGYSDYTF. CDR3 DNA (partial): TGTGCCAGCAGTGATCCGGGACAGGGTTACTCC.

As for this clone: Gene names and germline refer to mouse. CDR3 bases read: TGCACCTGCAGTGCGCGACACCCAAACTCC. Encoded protein: CTCSARHPNS. The CDR3 in full is CTCSARHPNSDYTF. The gene calls are TRBV1 and TRBJ1-2; D is unclear. The read terminates 4 residues ahead of where the CDR3 ends, so the germline J gene completes it. The CDR3 length is 14 residues. Germline V gene sequence: CDR1 NSQYPW, CDR2 LRSPGD (reference sequence). The germline V and J ends were trimmed by 3 bases and 0 bases, with 8 bases remaining between them. The entire variable domain, with the rest obtained from reference TRBV1 and TRBJ1-2, is as follows: VTLLEQNPRWRLVPRGQAVNLRCILKNSQYPWMSWYQQDLQKQLQWLFTLRSPGDKEVKSLPGADYLATRVTDTELRLQVANMSQGRTLYCTCSARHPNSDYTFGSGTRLLVI.

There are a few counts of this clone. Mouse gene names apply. The part of the CDR3 DNA that was read is TGCACCTGCAGTGCTTCCAGTTCCTATAATTCGCCC. It yields the protein CTCSASSSYNSP. The whole CDR3 reads CTCSASSSYNSPLYF. The chain uses TRBV1 and TRBJ1-6; D uncertain. Read coverage stops 3 residues before the CDR3 terminus; the germline J gene supplies the remainder. TRBJ1-6 is designated an ORF whose function remains uncertain. Trimming left V 3 bases short and J 0 bases short, with 6 bases between. Germline CDR1 reads NSQYPW; CDR2 reads LRSPGD (reference sequence). The CDR3 has 15 residues.

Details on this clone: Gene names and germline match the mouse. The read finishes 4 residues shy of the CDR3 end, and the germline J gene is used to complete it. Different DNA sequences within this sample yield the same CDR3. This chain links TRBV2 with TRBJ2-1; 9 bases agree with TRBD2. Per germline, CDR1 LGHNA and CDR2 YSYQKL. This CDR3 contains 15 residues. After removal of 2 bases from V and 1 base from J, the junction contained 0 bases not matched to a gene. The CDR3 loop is CASSQTGGNYAEQFF. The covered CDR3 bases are TGTGCCAGCAGCCAAACTGGGGGGAACTATGCT.

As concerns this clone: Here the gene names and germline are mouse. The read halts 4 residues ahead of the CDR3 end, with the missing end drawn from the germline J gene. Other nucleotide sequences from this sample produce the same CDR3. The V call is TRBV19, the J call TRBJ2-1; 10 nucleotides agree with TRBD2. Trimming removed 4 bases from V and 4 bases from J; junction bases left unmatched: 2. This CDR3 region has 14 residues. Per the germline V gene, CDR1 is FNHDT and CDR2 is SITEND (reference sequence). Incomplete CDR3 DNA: TGTGCCAGCAGTTCGACTGGGGGGTATGCT. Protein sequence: CASSSTGGYA. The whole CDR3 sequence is CASSSTGGYAEQFF. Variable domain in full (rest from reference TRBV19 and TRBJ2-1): GGIITQTPKFLIGQEGQKLTLKCQQNFNHDTMYWYRQDSGKGLRLIYYSITENDLQKGDLSEGYDASREKKSSFSLTVTSAQKNEMAVFLCASSSTGGYAEQFFGPGTRLTVL.

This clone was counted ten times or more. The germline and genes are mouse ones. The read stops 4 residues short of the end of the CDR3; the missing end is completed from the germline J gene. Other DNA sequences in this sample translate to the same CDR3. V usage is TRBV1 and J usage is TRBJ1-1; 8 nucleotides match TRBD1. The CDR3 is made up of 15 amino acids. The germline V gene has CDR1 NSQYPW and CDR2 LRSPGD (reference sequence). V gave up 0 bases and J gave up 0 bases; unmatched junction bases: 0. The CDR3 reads CTCSAETGANTEVFF. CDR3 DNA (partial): TGCACCTGCAGTGCAGAGACAGGGGCAAACACA.